These 25 T cell receptor beta chains share one sample of origin, sequenced in a study of control samples from healthy donors and cancer patients. Data came from immunoSEQ multiplex PCR; TCRdb stores just in-frame clones and leaves some out. The sample gives approximately 130,000 clones, around nine tenths of which show up once; around 9% is in the top ten. The sequenced sample consisted of blood. The receptors were sampled from a man aged 40-49 years in good health.

This clone is a singleton in its sample. This CDR3 reads CASSFGQVNSPLHF. In DNA form, the CDR3 reads TGTGCCAGCAGCTTCGGACAGGTTAATTCACCCCTCCACTTT. This rearrangement joins TRBV7-9 to TRBJ1-6, with 7 bases fitting TRBD1. The CDR3 contains 14 residues. The V gene end was trimmed by 3 bases and the J gene end by 6 bases; junction bases not matched to a gene: 2. From germline, CDR1 is SEHNR and CDR2 FQNEAQ (reference sequence).

This clone has just one count. The chain joins TRBV25-1 to TRBJ1-2; tentatively, D is TRBD1 (5 bases). V dropped 2 bases and J dropped 7 bases, with 17 bases sitting between them. Germline lookup yields CDR1 MGHDK and CDR2 SYGVNS. The CDR3 totals 15 residues. This chain's CDR3 is CASSERGDAFAGYTF. Written as DNA, the CDR3 is TGTGCCAGCAGTGAAAGGGGAGATGCGTTTGCTGGCTACACCTTC.

The sample holds a few counts of this clone. The J gene is TRBJ1-2, the V gene TRBV5-5; 7 bases are shared with TRBD1. V gave up 0 bases and J gave up 4 bases; unmatched junction bases: 9. This CDR3 region has 16 residues. CDR1 and CDR2 (germline): SGHKS, YYEKEE (reference sequence). The CDR3 reads CASSLGRQGVRYGYTF. The CDR3 region has the DNA TGTGCCAGCAGCTTGGGGCGGCAGGGGGTTCGCTATGGCTACACCTTC.

On this clone itself: The same CDR3 also results from other DNA sequences found in this sample. V gene TRBV20-1 combines with J gene TRBJ2-7; 7 nucleotides line up with TRBD2. From germline, CDR1 is DFQATT and CDR2 SNEGSKA (reference sequence). There are 14 residues in the CDR3. J lost 2 bases, V lost 3 bases, and 7 bases had no gene match. CDR3 DNA: TGCAGTGCTAGTGTGGGGGGGATAACCTACGAGCAGTACTTC. Translation: CSASVGGITYEQYF.

This clone was seen a handful of times. The J gene is TRBJ2-5, the V gene TRBV20-1; D not certain. V lost 4 bases, J lost 3 bases, and 0 bases lay in between. Germline CDR1 reads DFQATT; CDR2 reads SNEGSKA (reference sequence). The CDR3 runs to 9 residues. CDR3 residues: CSAKETQYF. The CDR3 bases are TGCAGTGCTAAAGAGACCCAGTACTTC.

About this clone itself: Other DNA sequences in the sample encode the same CDR3. This chain links TRBV12-3 or TRBV12-4 with TRBJ1-2; tentative D call: TRBD1 (6 bases). Trimming removed 1 base at V and 8 bases at J, with 11 bases between. The CDR3 covers 13 residues. The CDR3 reads CASSLGGAGGYTF. The DNA of the CDR3 is TGTGCCAGCAGTTTAGGGGGGGCTGGAGGCTACACCTTC.

This chain uses TRBV18 with TRBJ1-2, with D possibly matching TRBD1 (5 bases). Germline-derived CDR1 and CDR2 are KGHSH and LQKENI. The CDR3 covers 14 residues. Trimming pared 3 bases from V and 1 base from J, leaving 9 bases between. CDR3 region: CASSPQDSNYGYTF. CDR3 DNA sequence: TGTGCCAGCTCACCCCAAGACAGTAACTATGGCTACACCTTC.

The chain links TRBV11-2 to TRBJ1-4; TRBD1 aligns across 9 bases. The CDR3 is 18 residues long. Germline V lookup: CDR1 SGHAT, CDR2 FQNNGV. V shed 5 bases and J 5 bases; nucleotides not matched to a gene: 15. As DNA, the CDR3 is TGTGCCAGCAGCGCAACAGGGGGCCCCGAAGGTAAGAATGAAAAACTGTTTTTT. It is translated as CASSATGGPEGKNEKLFF.

This chain uses TRBV3-1 (or the pseudogene TRBV3-2) with TRBJ2-1; D is possibly TRBD1 or TRBD2 (6 bases each). Germline CDR1 and CDR2: LGHDT and YNNKEL (reference sequence). Trimming left V 2 bases short and J 8 bases short, with 19 bases between. The CDR3 contains 16 residues. DNA of the CDR3: TGTGCCAGCAGCCAAAGTTTAGGTGTCGGGGGCTATGAGCAGTTCTTC. This codes for CASSQSLGVGGYEQFF.

In this sample, this clone turned up once. The chain combines TRBV7-9 with TRBJ1-1; D unclear. V was cut by 7 bases and J by 7 bases, with 13 bases left in between. Germline V lookup: CDR1 SEHNR, CDR2 FQNEAQ (reference sequence). The CDR3 extends over 12 amino acids. CDR3 loop: CASNNGYGEAFF. The CDR3 DNA sequence: TGTGCCAGCAATAACGGGTACGGTGAAGCTTTCTTT.

The chain joins TRBV4-3 to TRBJ2-3; D perhaps matches TRBD2 (7 bases). Trimming took off 4 bases at V and 2 bases at J, with 19 bases between the two ends. The CDR3 loop spans 17 amino acids. CDR1 is LGHNA and CDR2 is YSLEER in the germline V gene. The CDR3 spells CASSPNGAGALTDTQYF. The CDR3 region has the DNA TGCGCCAGCAGCCCCAACGGTGCGGGGGCCCTCACAGATACGCAGTATTTT.

The rearrangement links TRBV11-2 to TRBJ2-2; the D is unclear. Germline V gene data show CDR1 as SGHAT and CDR2 as FQNNGV. V shed 5 bases and J shed 2 bases, with 12 bases lying between them. The CDR3 totals 15 residues. DNA for the CDR3: TGTGCCAGCAGCCAGCTGGTGAGAAACACCGGGGAGCTGTTTTTT. This codes for CASSQLVRNTGELFF.

For the CDR3, the DNA is TGTGCCAGTAGTATAGCCCCCCAAATCCGGGCTGAAGCTTTCTTT. Translation gives CASSIAPQIRAEAFF. V usage is TRBV19 and J usage is TRBJ1-1; D is unclear. Germline assignment: CDR1 LNHDA and CDR2 SQIVND (reference sequence). V was trimmed by 1 base and J by 6 bases, leaving 15 bases between them. The CDR3 runs to 15 residues.

As concerns this clone: Within the sample, other DNA sequences also encode this same CDR3. The chain carries TRBV2 and TRBJ1-1; no clear D gene. CDR1 and CDR2 (germline): SNHLY, FYNNEI. The V end was cut by 1 base, the J end by 0 bases, with 3 bases between. This CDR3 is built from 13 residues. The CDR3 loop reads CASSEDMNTEAFF. In DNA, the CDR3 is TGTGCCAGCAGTGAAGACATGAACACTGAAGCTTTCTTT.

V usage is TRBV6-4 and J usage is TRBJ2-3; D is ambiguous. Looked up from germline, CDR1 is MRHNA and CDR2 is SNTAGT. This CDR3 is 13 amino acids long. Trimming removed 4 bases from V and 1 base from J, with 6 bases in between. CDR3 in DNA: TGTGCCAGCAGTGTGGACCGCACAGATACGCAGTATTTT. This translates into CASSVDRTDTQYF.

This clone was observed a few times. The chain uses TRBV6-5 and TRBJ1-2; D remains ambiguous. In germline, CDR1 is MNHEY, CDR2 SVGAGI. This CDR3 is built from 13 residues. V dropped 6 bases and J dropped 4 bases, with 12 bases sitting between them. The CDR3 nucleotides are TGTGCCAGCAGGACGGACGGCCTCTATGGCTACACCTTC. Protein product: CASRTDGLYGYTF.

The J gene is TRBJ1-2, the V gene TRBV4-2; no clear D gene. Germline V gene sequence: CDR1 LGHNA, CDR2 YNFKEQ. The CDR3 contains 16 residues. Trimming removed 0 bases at V and 0 bases at J, with 11 bases between. CDR3 DNA sequence: TGTGCCAGCAGCCAAGAATGGCCGGATACTAACTATGGCTACACCTTC. Translated: CASSQEWPDTNYGYTF.

CDR3 coding DNA: TGTGCCAGCAGTGACAGGAGGGCTGAAGCTTTCTTT. Protein product: CASSDRRAEAFF. The chain joins TRBV6-2 or TRBV6-3 to TRBJ1-1; maybe TRBD1 (6 bases). Germline-derived CDR1 and CDR2 are MNHEY and SVGEGT. This CDR3 is 12 amino acids long. The V gene lost 5 bases and the J gene lost 6 bases, with 10 bases spanning the gap.

This sequence joins TRBV11-2 and TRBJ2-2; the match to TRBD1 covers 12 bases. The CDR3 sequence is 16 residues long. V shed 5 bases and J 4 bases; nucleotides not matched to a gene: 5. Germline V gene data show CDR1 as SGHAT and CDR2 as FQNNGV. CDR3 in amino acids: CASSLRDRGPTGELFF. In DNA, the CDR3 is TGTGCCAGCAGCCTCCGGGACAGGGGGCCCACCGGGGAGCTGTTTTTT.

The chain combines TRBV3-1 (or the pseudogene TRBV3-2) with TRBJ1-2; D is unclear. The CDR3 runs 14 residues. Deletions cut 0 bases from V and 2 bases from J, with 7 bases between. Germline-derived CDR1 and CDR2 are LGHDT and YNNKEL (reference sequence). Here the CDR3 reads CASSQDAGNYGYTF. CDR3 bases: TGTGCCAGCAGCCAAGATGCCGGAAACTATGGCTACACCTTC.

This rearrangement joins TRBV25-1 to TRBJ2-2, with TRBD1 identical over 8 bases. V was pared by 1 base and J by 1 base, with 2 bases of the junction left unmatched. Germline V gives CDR1 MGHDK, CDR2 SYGVNS. This CDR3 contains 16 residues. Written as DNA, the CDR3 is TGTGCCAGCAGTGAATTGGACAGGGAGAACACCGGGGAGCTGTTTTTT. This gives the protein CASSELDRENTGELFF.

The rearrangement uses TRBV18 and TRBJ2-3; D is possibly TRBD1 (5 bases). The CDR3 length is 14 residues. Germline V lookup: CDR1 KGHSH, CDR2 LQKENI. V was trimmed by 4 bases and J by 3 bases, leaving 11 bases between them. CDR3 protein: CASSQAQETDTQYF. CDR3 coding DNA: TGTGCCAGCTCACAAGCACAGGAAACAGATACGCAGTATTTT.

The rearrangement joins TRBV6-5 to TRBJ2-1; D is ambiguous. The CDR3 has 12 residues. In germline, CDR1 is MNHEY, CDR2 SVGAGI. Trimming took 7 bases from V and 8 from J, leaving 12 bases between them. The CDR3 DNA follows: TGTGCCAGCACTCCCGGTGGGGATGAGCAGTTCTTC. The encoded protein is CASTPGGDEQFF.

This chain links TRBV4-1 with TRBJ1-5; D gene uncertain. The ends were cut back, 4 bases at V and 4 bases at J, with 8 bases in the middle. The CDR3 sequence is 13 residues long. CDR1 and CDR2 (germline): MGHRA, YSYEKL. CDR3 region: CASSPADNQPQHF. The CDR3 DNA reads TGCGCCAGCAGCCCGGCGGATAATCAGCCCCAGCATTTT.

V gene TRBV19 combines with J gene TRBJ1-2; D might be TRBD1 (6 bases). The CDR3 covers 12 residues. V was trimmed by 4 bases and J by 6 bases, leaving 9 bases between them. The germline V gene encodes CDR1 LNHDA and CDR2 SQIVND (reference sequence). This CDR3 is CASSNRVDGYTF. CDR3 sequence (DNA): TGTGCCAGTAGTAACAGGGTTGATGGCTACACCTTC. Full variable domain (remainder filled in from reference TRBV19 and TRBJ1-2): DGGITQSPKYLFRKEGQNVTLSCEQNLNHDAMYWYRQDPGQGLRLIYYSQIVNDFQKGDIAEGYSVSREKKESFPLTVTSAQKNPTAFYLCASSNRVDGYTFGSGTRLTVV.